This TCR beta chain was sequenced for a study of a mutant IDH1 vaccine in newly diagnosed glioma. Study at large: Radiotherapy, temozolomide, or both had been given previously, and both were given to most. The study held visit V12 at week 35 and visit V13 at week 47.

Details on this clone: The antigen remains unidentified.

Time point: week 47, end of study. Topical imiquimod accompanied each vaccine dose, which consisted of 300 ug of mutant IDH1 20-mer peptide. Study-wide results and limits: Pseudoprogression seemingly bore no relation to changes in top peripheral T cell clonotypes.

The assay was immunoSEQ multiplex PCR, and TCRdb's table has in-frame clones only and misses some. Found here are under 40,000 clones, roughly 80% of them singletons; the top ten hold 25% to 35%. Germline V gene sequence: CDR1 SGHDT, CDR2 YYEEEE. V was cut by 5 bases and J by 2 bases, with 16 bases left in between. This CDR3 comprises 15 residues. This material consisted of PBMCs, taken from a glioma patient whose treatment included an IDH1 peptide vaccine. The receptor was derived from a man in his thirties or forties with glioma. J is TRBJ1-2 and V is TRBV5-6, with a weak D call TRBD1 (5 bases). The CDR3 bases are TGTGCCAGCAGAATTAGGGACGTAACAAACTATGGCTACACCTTC. It encodes CASRIRDVTNYGYTF. The complete variable domain, with remaining parts taken from reference TRBV5-6 and TRBJ1-2, reads DAGVTQSPTHLIKTRGQQVTLRCSPKSGHDTVSWYQQALGQGPQFIFQYYEEEERQRGNFPDRFSGHQFPNYSSELNVNALLLGDSALYLCASRIRDVTNYGYTFGSGTRLTVV.